A single sample gave rise to the 31 T cell receptor beta chains below, sequenced in a study of Graves' ophthalmopathy and Graves' hyperthyroidism. The authors amplified TCR beta CDR3 regions, and they did so from RNA transcripts for repertoire sequencing. HTBI-primed RT-PCR formed the first round, and a multiplex PCR formed the second. TCRdb re-called the multiplex PCR reads with MiXCR, one entry per CDR3 protein. The data show just over 400,000 distinct CDR3 sequences, around 21% seen once. Sequenced material: peripheral blood. Receptors originate from a woman aged 18-29 years with stable Graves' hyperthyroidism.

This chain links TRBV19 with TRBJ1-5; unclear D gene. Germline CDR1 reads LNHDA; CDR2 reads SQIVND (reference sequence). V lost 5 bases to trimming and J lost 3 bases, with 11 bases between them. The CDR3 loop spans 14 amino acids. The DNA for the CDR3 is TGTGCCAGTAGTGTCCGGGTTCCCAATCAGCCCCAGCATTTT. It specifies CASSVRVPNQPQHF.

J is TRBJ2-7 and V is TRBV6-2 or TRBV6-3; 14 bases line up with TRBD2. This CDR3 is 13 amino acids long. Germline V gene sequence: CDR1 MNHEY, CDR2 SVGEGT. Trimming took 8 bases from V and 6 from J; bases not matched to a gene: 3. The CDR3 loop is CASGTSGSFEQYF. In DNA form, the CDR3 reads TGTGCCAGCGGGACTAGCGGGAGCTTCGAGCAGTACTTC.

V usage is TRBV5-6 and J usage is TRBJ1-1; D is perhaps TRBD1 (6 bases). Germline CDR1 and CDR2: SGHDT and YYEEEE. Trimming took off 4 bases at V and 2 bases at J, with 12 bases between the two ends. The CDR3 is 14 amino acids. The CDR3 loop reads CASSTGTSNTEAFF. DNA of the CDR3: TGTGCCAGCAGCACCGGGACATCCAACACTGAAGCTTTCTTT. Based on the CDR3 plus reference TRBV5-6 and TRBJ1-1, the full variable domain is DAGVTQSPTHLIKTRGQQVTLRCSPKSGHDTVSWYQQALGQGPQFIFQYYEEEERQRGNFPDRFSGHQFPNYSSELNVNALLLGDSALYLCASSTGTSNTEAFFGQGTRLTVV.

This clonotype was counted ten times or more. This CDR3 is CASSLRTSGSFNEQYF. CDR3 DNA: TGTGCCAGCAGCCTTCGGACTAGCGGGAGTTTTAACGAGCAGTACTTC. The chain employs TRBV7-3 and TRBJ2-7; 13 nucleotides agree with TRBD2. Germline V gene sequence: CDR1 SGHTA, CDR2 FQGTGA. The V gene end was trimmed by 5 bases and the J gene end by 5 bases; junction bases not matched to a gene: 9. This CDR3 is built from 16 residues.

This clonotype has a count of ten or more. V is TRBV4-1 and J is TRBJ2-7; perhaps TRBD1 as D (6 bases). The CDR3 contains 16 residues. Germline V gene lookup returns CDR1 MGHRA and CDR2 YSYEKL. V was trimmed by 4 bases and J by 6 bases, leaving 22 bases between them. The CDR3 nucleotides read TGCGCCAGCAGCCGGGACGTAGACTTGGGGGCTAGCGAGCAGTACTTC. Protein: CASSRDVDLGASEQYF.

In its sample, this clonotype was seen many times. It may be a read error: a sequence one base away is much more abundant. The gene calls are TRBV19 and TRBJ1-1; tentative D call: TRBD1 (6 bases). V was clipped by 8 bases and J by 1 base, with 14 bases between them. Looked up from germline, CDR1 is LNHDA and CDR2 is SQIVND (reference sequence). This CDR3 comprises 14 residues. The CDR3 loop reads CASGTQVGNTEAFF. Here the CDR3 DNA reads TGTGCCAGTGGGACACAGGTTGGGAACACTGAAGCTTTCTTT.

The table lists this clonotype with many counts. The V call is TRBV15, the J call TRBJ2-2, with D unclear. Germline assignment: CDR1 LNHNV and CDR2 YYDKDF (reference sequence). The CDR3 totals 13 residues. Trimming shortened V by 3 bases and J by 9 bases, and 11 bases separated the two germline ends. Here the CDR3 DNA reads TGTGCCACCAGCAGGAGAGCTCAACGGGAGCTGTTTTTT. Its protein is CATSRRAQRELFF.

This clonotype was recorded at least ten times. This chain uses TRBV11-2 with TRBJ2-2; D gene ambiguous. V lost 1 base and J lost 0, with 15 bases in between. The germline gives CDR1 SGHAT, CDR2 FQNNGV. The CDR3 covers 18 residues. CDR3 DNA sequence: TGTGCCAGCAGCTTAGTGAGTAGGCTGTACGCGAACACCGGGGAGCTGTTTTTT. Residues: CASSLVSRLYANTGELFF. The full variable domain, completed using reference TRBV11-2 and TRBJ2-2, is EAGVAQSPRYKIIEKRQSVAFWCNPISGHATLYWYQQILGQGPKLLIQFQNNGVVDDSQLPKDRFSAERLKGVDSTLKIQPAKLEDSAVYLCASSLVSRLYANTGELFFGEGSRLTVL.

This clonotype was seen a few times. V and J are TRBV18 and TRBJ2-2; tentative D call: TRBD1 (5 bases). In germline, CDR1 is KGHSH, CDR2 LQKENI. V shed 2 bases and J shed 4 bases, with 11 bases lying between them. The CDR3 length is 15 residues. CDR3 protein: CASSPMDTVTGELFF. The CDR3 DNA sequence: TGTGCCAGCTCACCAATGGACACAGTCACCGGGGAGCTGTTTTTT.

Many counts were recorded for this clonotype. The chain employs TRBV6-2 or TRBV6-3 and TRBJ1-1, with no clear D. The CDR3 has 13 residues. Trimming took 5 bases from V and 2 from J, leaving 9 bases between them. Germline loops: CDR1 MNHEY, CDR2 SVGEGT. The CDR3 spells CASSPSENTEAFF. DNA of the CDR3: TGTGCCAGCAGTCCTAGCGAAAACACTGAAGCTTTCTTT.

This clonotype was observed a few times. The chain recombines TRBV4-1 with TRBJ2-4; D not certain. This CDR3 has 15 amino acids. CDR1 and CDR2 (germline): MGHRA, YSYEKL. The V gene lost 4 bases and the J gene lost 5 bases, with 15 bases spanning the gap. Here the CDR3 reads CASSLQTSPQNIQYF. CDR3 DNA: TGCGCCAGCAGCCTCCAGACAAGCCCTCAAAACATTCAGTACTTC.

At least ten counts were recorded for this clonotype. The chain uses TRBV7-9 and TRBJ1-6; the match to TRBD1 covers 8 bases. With 5 bases clipped from V and 6 bases from J, the junction kept 6 bases outside the gene matches. Germline V gene lookup returns CDR1 SEHNR and CDR2 FQNEAQ (reference sequence). CDR3 length: 15 residues. In nucleotides, the CDR3 is TGTGCCAGCAGCCCCCGACAGGGGCTTAATTCACCCCTCCACTTT. It specifies CASSPRQGLNSPLHF.

This clonotype was counted at least ten times. The gene calls are TRBV29-1 and TRBJ1-1; D unresolved. The CDR3 is 13 amino acids. The V end lost 6 bases, the J end lost 5 bases, and 16 bases lay between the germline ends. The V gene's germline CDR1 is SQVTM and CDR2 ANQGSEA. The CDR3 DNA reads as TGCAGCGTCACCTCCTTGTCGAGGACTGAAGCTTTCTTT. As protein: CSVTSLSRTEAFF.

The rearrangement links TRBV6-5 to TRBJ1-2, with 7 bases matching TRBD1. Germline V gene data show CDR1 as MNHEY and CDR2 as SVGAGI. This CDR3 is built from 15 residues. V dropped 4 bases and J dropped 5; count of bases not matched to a gene: 10. The CDR3 here is CASSLQRQGTYGYTF. The CDR3 nucleotides are TGTGCCAGCAGTTTACAAAGACAGGGTACATATGGCTACACCTTC.

This clonotype was recorded at least ten times. The chain joins TRBV4-1 to TRBJ2-7; D tentatively reads TRBD1 or TRBD2 (5 bases each). V gave up 3 bases and J gave up 10 bases, with 13 bases separating them. The CDR3 runs 12 residues. The germline V gene has CDR1 MGHRA and CDR2 YSYEKL. CDR3 region: CASSQERGIQYF. CDR3 DNA: TGCGCCAGCAGCCAGGAGAGGGGCATCCAGTACTTC.

This clonotype was detected ten times or more. The chain carries TRBV2 and TRBJ1-5; D unresolved. The CDR3 length is 15 residues. V lost 2 bases and J 0 bases, leaving 8 bases between the germline ends. In germline, CDR1 is SNHLY, CDR2 FYNNEI. The CDR3 reads CASSELQYSNQPQHF. CDR3 sequence (DNA): TGTGCCAGCAGTGAATTACAATATAGCAATCAGCCCCAGCATTTT.

The V call is TRBV7-2, the J call TRBJ1-1; D call uncertain. Germline lookup yields CDR1 SGHTA and CDR2 FQGNSA. The ends were cut back, 5 bases at V and 4 bases at J, with 17 bases in the middle. This CDR3 comprises 15 residues. The CDR3 here is CASSPAGTIGTEAFF. The CDR3 DNA follows: TGTGCCAGCAGCCCCGCGGGTACAATTGGCACTGAAGCTTTCTTT.

The V and J genes are TRBV11-2 and TRBJ1-1; TRBD1 is a possible D gene (5 bases). In germline, CDR1 is SGHAT, CDR2 FQNNGV. This CDR3 spans 15 amino acids. Trimming took off 0 bases at V and 0 bases at J, with 8 bases between the two ends. CDR3 protein: CASSLDGAMNTEAFF. The DNA of the CDR3 is TGTGCCAGCAGCTTAGATGGGGCTATGAACACTGAAGCTTTCTTT.

This clonotype was observed many times. The CDR3 nucleotides read TGTGCCAGCAGTGATCCGGAAAACACAGGGGAACACGAGCAGTACTTC. This sequence encodes CASSDPENTGEHEQYF. The rearrangement links TRBV6-1 to TRBJ2-7; 7 bases line up with TRBD1. The CDR3 contains 16 residues. Germline loops: CDR1 MNHNS, CDR2 SASEGT. V was pared by 3 bases and J by 5 bases, with 13 bases of the junction left unmatched.

The chain couples TRBV5-1 to TRBJ2-7, with 11 bases matching TRBD1. After removal of 0 bases from V and 0 bases from J, the junction contained 11 bases not matched to a gene. The germline V gene encodes CDR1 SGHRS and CDR2 YFSETQ. The CDR3 has 19 amino acids. The CDR3 DNA reads as TGCGCCAGCAGCTTGGTGCGGACAGGGGGCGTAGGGTACTCCTACGAGCAGTACTTC. This encodes CASSLVRTGGVGYSYEQYF.

Many counts were recorded for this clonotype. V usage is TRBV6-1 and J usage is TRBJ1-5; 7 bases line up with TRBD1. V dropped 7 bases and J dropped 3; count of bases not matched to a gene: 3. In germline, CDR1 is MNHNS, CDR2 SASEGT. This CDR3 comprises 13 residues. CDR3 nucleotides: TGTGCCAGCACGGGACAGACCAATCAGCCCCAGCATTTT. Translated, it gives CASTGQTNQPQHF.

This clonotype came up many times. The chain is built from TRBV29-1 and TRBJ1-2; tentatively, D is TRBD1 (6 bases). This CDR3 is built from 14 residues. Germline CDR1 reads SQVTM; CDR2 reads ANQGSEA. The V and J ends lost 0 bases and 5 bases respectively, with 13 bases between them. For the CDR3, the DNA is TGCAGCGTTGAAGAATGGCAGGGGATGTATGGCTACACCTTC. Amino acids: CSVEEWQGMYGYTF. The variable domain in full, completed from reference TRBV29-1 and TRBJ1-2, reads SAVISQKPSRDICQRGTSLTIQCQVDSQVTMMFWYRQQPGQSLTLIATANQGSEATYESGFVIDKFPISRPNLTFSTLTVSNMSPEDSSIYLCSVEEWQGMYGYTFGSGTRLTVV.

This clonotype has only a few counts. The chain carries TRBV30 and TRBJ2-5, with TRBD1 identical over 7 bases. Germline loops: CDR1 GTSNPN, CDR2 SVGIG (reference sequence). V lost 3 bases, J lost 5 bases, and 12 bases stayed unmatched. The CDR3 runs 15 residues. The CDR3 DNA follows: TGTGCCTGGAGGGCCCCCGGGACAGTGGCCGAGACCCAGTACTTC. It yields the protein CAWRAPGTVAETQYF.

Only a few counts were recorded for this clonotype. A much larger clone lies one base from this, so it may be a read error. The V and J genes are TRBV11-2 and TRBJ2-7; D ambiguous. This CDR3 has 16 residues. The V end lost 4 bases, the J end lost 4 bases, and 20 bases lay between the germline ends. Germline CDR1 SGHAT, CDR2 FQNNGV. The CDR3: CASSSGLWAGRYEQYF. The CDR3 DNA reads as TGTGCCAGCAGCTCAGGTCTTTGGGCAGGCCGGTACGAGCAGTACTTC.

This clonotype has a count of ten or more. The chain combines TRBV6-5 with TRBJ1-3; D gene uncertain. The CDR3 runs 15 residues. Trimming pared 2 bases from V and 0 bases from J, leaving 8 bases between. CDR1 and CDR2 (germline): MNHEY, SVGAGI. Here the CDR3 reads CASSYRPFSGNTIYF. The CDR3 nucleotides read TGTGCCAGCAGTTACCGACCTTTCTCTGGAAACACCATATATTTT.

The chain recombines TRBV12-3 or TRBV12-4 with TRBJ1-5, with D unclear. This CDR3 region has 14 residues. V was clipped by 8 bases and J by 7 bases, with 18 bases between them. The CDR3 loop is CASYSTGSGQPQHF. The CDR3 DNA follows: TGTGCCAGCTATTCGACGGGGTCGGGACAGCCCCAGCATTTT.

This clonotype was detected many times. The chain couples TRBV15 to TRBJ2-7; a possible D gene is TRBD2 (6 bases). Germline V lookup: CDR1 LNHNV, CDR2 YYDKDF (reference sequence). Trimming shortened V by 0 bases and J by 2 bases, and 8 bases separated the two germline ends. The CDR3 length is 14 residues. The CDR3 region has the DNA TGTGCCACCAGCAGAGACCCTAGCGCCTACGAGCAGTACTTC. It translates to CATSRDPSAYEQYF.

The chain joins TRBV13 to TRBJ2-2; 8 bases line up with TRBD1. V lost 2 bases and J lost 4; bases outside the gene matches: 3. The germline CDR1 and CDR2 sequences are PRHDT and FYEKMQ (reference sequence). This CDR3 comprises 15 residues. The CDR3, as DNA: TGTGCCAGCAGCTTACAGGGGGCTCGCACCGGGGAGCTGTTTTTT. Residues: CASSLQGARTGELFF.

The table lists this clonotype with many counts. The rearrangement links TRBV11-2 to TRBJ2-7; D assignment may be TRBD1 or TRBD2 (6 bases each). The germline V gene has CDR1 SGHAT and CDR2 FQNNGV. The CDR3 is 14 amino acids. Between the trimmed V and J ends, which lost 5 bases and 6 bases, there was a span of 17 bases. CDR3 sequence reads: CASSPLGGPSEQYF. CDR3 nucleotide sequence: TGTGCCAGCAGCCCCCTAGGGGGGCCTAGCGAGCAGTACTTC.

In its sample, this clonotype was seen once. The chain carries TRBV30 and TRBJ2-2; weak D call: TRBD1 (6 bases). The CDR3 sequence is 12 residues long. In germline, CDR1 is GTSNPN, CDR2 SVGIG (reference sequence). Trimming cost V 4 bases and J 8 bases, with 11 bases left between them. The CDR3 DNA is TGTGCCTGGAACAGGGCATTTGGGGAGCTGTTTTTT. Residues: CAWNRAFGELFF. Based on the CDR3 plus reference TRBV30 and TRBJ2-2, the full variable domain is SQTIHQWPATLVQPVGSPLSLECTVEGTSNPNLYWYRQAAGRGLQLLFYSVGIGQISSEVPQNLSASRPQDRQFILSSKKLLLSDSGFYLCAWNRAFGELFFGEGSRLTVL.

Remarks on this clonotype: A much larger clone is a single base away; this may be a read error. This chain connects TRBV15 to TRBJ2-5; 10 nucleotides match TRBD2. The length of the CDR3 is 17 residues. Looked up from germline, CDR1 is LNHNV and CDR2 is YYDKDF (reference sequence). The CDR3 coding sequence is TGTGCCACCAGGAGTCATCCGGGACTAGCGTATGGAGAGACCAAGTACTTC. Its protein is CATRSHPGLAYGETKYF. Supplemented by reference TRBV15 and TRBJ2-5, the full variable domain reads DAMVIQNPRYQVTQFGKPVTLSCSQTLNHNVMYWYQQKSSQAPKLLFHYYDKDFNNEADTPDNFQSRRPNTSFCFLDIRSPGLGDTAMYLCATRSHPGLAYGETKYFGPGTRLLVL.